Listed below are T cell receptor beta chains from one sample, sequenced in a study of blood T cell repertoires in COVID-19. The assay was immunoSEQ multiplex PCR, and TCRdb's table has in-frame clones only and misses some. The sample holds fewer than 200,000 clones, 82% seen once. The sequenced sample consisted of peripheral blood. These TCRs come from a woman in her 70s with acute or convalescent COVID-19. CDR3s include the opening cysteine and the closing phenylalanine or tryptophan. Each record gives: J gene, clone size, D gene, V gene, CDR3 protein, CDR3 DNA. D genes are given only for firm matches. Clone size is given for some rows only: seen once, a few or many times, or a class if the clone is expanded.

TRBJ2-7	few	-	TRBV9	CRTGLRPYEQYF	TGTCGGACTGGACTAAGGCCCTACGAGCAGTACTTC
TRBJ1-2	few	TRBD1	TRBV28	CASSGGWDSHYTF	TGTGCCAGCAGTGGGGGATGGGACAGCCACTACACCTTC
TRBJ1-5	-	TRBD1	TRBV18	CASSPRTGVDGEPQHF	TGTGCCAGCTCACCACGGACAGGGGTTGATGGGGAGCCCCAGCATTTT
TRBJ1-2	many	-	TRBV7-2	CASSLARRQTYGYTF	TGTGCCAGCAGCTTAGCGAGGCGGCAGACCTATGGCTACACCTTC
TRBJ2-3	-	TRBD2	TRBV15	CATSSGGTSGYSTDTQYF	TGTGCCACCAGCAGTGGGGGGACTAGCGGGTATAGCACAGATACGCAGTATTTT
TRBJ1-1	-	TRBD1	TRBV12-3/TRBV12-4	CASSLYRGPQAFF	TGTGCCAGCAGTCTCTACAGGGGGCCCCAAGCTTTCTTT
TRBJ1-3	-	TRBD1	TRBV5-1	CASSLGQGESDTIYF	TGCGCCAGCAGCCTGGGACAGGGCGAGAGTGACACCATATATTTT
TRBJ1-6	-	TRBD1	TRBV18	CASSPQGQNPTNSPLHF	TGTGCCAGCTCACCACAGGGACAGAACCCAACTAATTCACCCCTCCACTTT
TRBJ2-5	-	TRBD1	TRBV30	CARGQGAWETQYF	TGTGCCAGAGGACAGGGGGCCTGGGAGACCCAGTACTTC
TRBJ1-1	-	TRBD1	TRBV5-1	CASSLPGTGDQAFF	TGCGCCAGCAGCCTTCCCGGGACAGGGGATCAGGCTTTCTTT
TRBJ2-7	-	TRBD2	TRBV7-8	CASTTLAGAYEQYF	TGTGCCAGCACGACTTTGGCGGGGGCCTACGAGCAGTACTTC
TRBJ2-1	-	TRBD2	TRBV7-8	CASSPLAGGYNEQFF	TGTGCCAGCAGCCCGTTAGCGGGAGGTTACAATGAGCAGTTCTTC
TRBJ2-1	once	TRBD2	TRBV2	CASSESPGLAGNEQFF	TGTGCCAGCAGCGAGAGTCCGGGACTAGCTGGCAATGAGCAGTTCTTC
TRBJ2-3	-	TRBD2	TRBV30	CAWVDSGGYTQYF	TGTGCCTGGGTTGACAGCGGGGGCTATACGCAGTATTTT
TRBJ2-7	-	-	TRBV28	CASSEGSHYEQYF	TGTGCCAGCAGTGAGGGCAGCCACTACGAGCAGTACTTC
TRBJ2-7	-	TRBD2	TRBV18	CASSRTTSGSKYEQYF	TGTGCCAGCTCACGCACGACTAGCGGGAGTAAGTACGAGCAGTACTTC
TRBJ1-1	-	-	TRBV20-1	CSASASRGTEAFF	TGCAGTGCTAGTGCCAGCAGGGGCACTGAAGCTTTCTTT
TRBJ2-1	-	-	TRBV11-2	CASSSAGAVYNEQFF	TGTGCCAGCAGCTCAGCAGGGGCGGTCTACAATGAGCAGTTCTTC
TRBJ2-5	-	TRBD2	TRBV28	CASSRTSGRETQYF	TGTGCCAGCAGTCGGACTAGCGGGAGGGAGACCCAGTACTTC
TRBJ1-1	-	-	TRBV5-4	CASGSKQGNTEAFF	TGTGCCAGCGGAAGTAAACAGGGGAACACTGAAGCTTTCTTT
TRBJ2-5	-	-	TRBV28	CASSLLALQETQYF	TGTGCCAGCAGTTTATTAGCACTCCAAGAGACCCAGTACTTC
TRBJ2-3	-	TRBD2	TRBV7-6	CASSLKGLAGADTQYF	TGTGCCAGCAGCCTCAAGGGACTAGCGGGAGCAGATACGCAGTATTTT
TRBJ1-2	-	TRBD1	TRBV7-2	CATTWTGIGYGYTF	TGTGCCACCACCTGGACAGGGATCGGCTATGGCTACACCTTC
TRBJ2-1	-	TRBD2	TRBV5-4	CASGSVGTSNEQFF	TGTGCCAGCGGCTCCGTCGGGACTAGCAATGAGCAGTTCTTC
TRBJ1-3	-	TRBD1	TRBV5-1	CASRKQGAPGNTIYF	TGCGCCAGCAGAAAGCAGGGGGCGCCTGGAAACACCATATATTTT
TRBJ2-7	-	TRBD2	TRBV18	CASSPGGGGDEQYF	TGTGCCAGCTCACCGGGGGGGGGTGGCGACGAGCAGTACTTC
TRBJ1-5	-	-	TRBV6-1	CASSSQGFASPQHF	TGTGCCAGCAGTTCCCAGGGATTCGCATCGCCCCAGCATTTT
TRBJ2-1	once	TRBD2	TRBV7-8	CASSRGLAEGNEQFF	TGTGCCAGCAGCCGAGGACTAGCGGAGGGGAATGAGCAGTTCTTC
TRBJ2-7	-	TRBD1	TRBV6-2/TRBV6-3	CASSQNRGSLLQMAYEQYF	TGTGCCAGCAGTCAAAACAGGGGATCCCTACTACAAATGGCCTACGAGCAGTACTTC
TRBJ2-3	-	TRBD2	TRBV7-2	CASSRSGGGPDTQYF	TGTGCCAGCAGCCGTAGCGGGGGAGGCCCAGATACGCAGTATTTT
TRBJ2-2	-	TRBD1	TRBV24-1	CATSDPGQGTGELFF	TGTGCCACCAGTGACCCCGGACAGGGAACCGGGGAGCTGTTTTTT
TRBJ1-1	-	TRBD1	TRBV28	CASTLTGTVRGGSGNTEAFF	TGTGCCAGCACTTTGACAGGGACGGTAAGAGGCGGGTCGGGGAACACTGAAGCTTTCTTT
TRBJ1-2	-	TRBD1	TRBV4-2	CASSQEKGADYGYTF	TGTGCCAGCAGCCAAGAAAAGGGGGCCGACTATGGCTACACCTTC
TRBJ2-1	-	TRBD2	TRBV11-3	CASSLGGTREQFF	TGTGCCAGCAGCTTAGGTGGGACTAGAGAGCAGTTCTTC
TRBJ1-6	-	-	TRBV30	CAWSPGAENSPLHF	TGTGCCTGGAGCCCTGGGGCAGAGAATTCACCCCTCCACTTT
TRBJ2-6	-	-	TRBV20-1	CSASKGSQGPGANVLTF	TGCAGTGCTAGTAAAGGTTCTCAGGGCCCTGGGGCCAACGTCCTGACTTTC
TRBJ2-3	-	TRBD2	TRBV6-2/TRBV6-3	CASNPGLANTDTQYF	TGTGCCAGCAACCCGGGACTAGCCAATACAGATACGCAGTATTTT
TRBJ1-1	-	-	TRBV2	CASSDRGSEAFF	TGTGCCAGCAGTGACCGGGGTTCTGAAGCTTTCTTT
TRBJ1-2	-	-	TRBV28	CASSPLIFGGMNYGYTF	TGTGCCAGCAGCCCTCTGATTTTCGGGGGGATGAACTATGGCTACACCTTC
TRBJ2-7	-	TRBD2	TRBV6-2/TRBV6-3	CASSDPGLAGAYEQYF	TGTGCCAGCAGTGACCCGGGACTAGCGGGAGCCTACGAGCAGTACTTC
TRBJ1-3	once	-	TRBV19	CASIAGSSGNTIYF	TGTGCCAGTATAGCGGGCAGCTCTGGAAACACCATATATTTT
TRBJ2-3	-	-	TRBV6-2/TRBV6-3	CASSYSVRSSTDTQYF	TGTGCCAGCAGTTACTCAGTGCGCTCTAGCACAGATACGCAGTATTTT
TRBJ2-7	few	-	TRBV7-9	CASSSSGTYEQYF	TGTGCCAGCAGCTCGTCAGGTACCTACGAGCAGTACTTC
TRBJ2-3	-	-	TRBV12-5	CASGLGLSTDTQYF	TGTGCTAGTGGTTTGGGTCTCAGCACAGATACGCAGTATTTT
TRBJ1-5	-	TRBD1	TRBV18	CASSPPRGQGPDQPQHF	TGTGCCAGCTCACCACCGCGGGGACAGGGGCCAGATCAGCCCCAGCATTTT
TRBJ2-3	-	-	TRBV30	CAWSVGGSTDTQYF	TGTGCCTGGAGTGTAGGGGGAAGCACAGATACGCAGTATTTT
TRBJ1-3	few	-	TRBV24-1	CATSDNRGSGNTIYF	TGTGCCACCAGTGACAACCGGGGGTCCGGAAACACCATATATTTT
TRBJ2-5	-	-	TRBV9	CASSPHREETQYF	TGTGCCAGCAGCCCTCACAGGGAAGAGACCCAGTACTTC
TRBJ2-2	-	TRBD1	TRBV9	CASSDGQGGTGELFF	TGTGCCAGCAGCGACGGACAGGGCGGGACCGGGGAGCTGTTTTTT
TRBJ1-1	few	-	TRBV27	CASSLNARGDTEAFF	TGTGCCAGCAGTTTAAATGCTCGGGGGGACACTGAAGCTTTCTTT
TRBJ1-1	-	-	TRBV2	CASSEGPGHTEAFF	TGTGCCAGCAGTGAAGGCCCAGGTCACACTGAAGCTTTCTTT
TRBJ2-7	-	-	TRBV10-3	CAISVLDNSYEQYF	TGTGCCATCAGTGTCCTGGACAACTCCTACGAGCAGTACTTC
TRBJ1-5	-	-	TRBV4-1	CASSLNQDRNQPQHF	TGCGCCAGCAGTTTAAACCAGGACAGAAATCAGCCCCAGCATTTT
TRBJ1-2	-	-	TRBV5-1	CASRLGSEEGYGYTF	TGCGCCAGCAGGTTAGGGTCCGAGGAGGGATATGGCTACACCTTC
TRBJ1-5	-	TRBD1	TRBV5-8	CASSSRAGGNQPQHF	TGTGCCAGCAGCTCGCGGGCAGGGGGAAATCAGCCCCAGCATTTT